Below, one TCR beta chain is given with its context. The table came from immunoSEQ multiplex PCR; TCRdb's copy has only in-frame clones and leaves some out. The table includes about 73,000 clones, 70% to 90% detected once. Germline trimming cut 7 bases from V and 6 bases from J; bases unmatched to any gene: 10. Germline CDR1 reads SQVTM; CDR2 reads ANQGSEA. The CDR3 has 14 amino acids. The entry originates in a study of cytomegalovirus exposure and HLA in healthy donors. Background on the study: The roughly 130 validation repertoires used the same platform as the approximately 670 first-cohort repertoires (as reported by a later analysis).

The sequence was collected from a woman younger than 30 in good health and CMV-seropositive. Sequencing was done on a sample of PBMCs. The rearrangement joins TRBV29-1 to TRBJ2-1; 9 nucleotides align to TRBD1. In DNA form, the CDR3 reads TGCAGCGCCCCAGCCGGGACAGGGCCCAATGAGCAGTTCTTC. Encoded protein: CSAPAGTGPNEQFF.